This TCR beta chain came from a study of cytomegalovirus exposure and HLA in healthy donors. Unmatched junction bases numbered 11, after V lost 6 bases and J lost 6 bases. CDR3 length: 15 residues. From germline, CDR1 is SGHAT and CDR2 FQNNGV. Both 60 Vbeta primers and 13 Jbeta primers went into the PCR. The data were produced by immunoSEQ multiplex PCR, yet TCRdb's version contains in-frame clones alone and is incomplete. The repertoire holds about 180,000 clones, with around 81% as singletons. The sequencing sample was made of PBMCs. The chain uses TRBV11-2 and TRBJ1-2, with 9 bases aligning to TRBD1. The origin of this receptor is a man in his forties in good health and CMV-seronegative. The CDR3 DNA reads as TGTGCCAGCAGGACGGACAGGGGATTTGTGAATGGCTACACCTTC. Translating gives CASRTDRGFVNGYTF. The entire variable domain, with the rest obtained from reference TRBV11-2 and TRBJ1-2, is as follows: EAGVAQSPRYKIIEKRQSVAFWCNPISGHATLYWYQQILGQGPKLLIQFQNNGVVDDSQLPKDRFSAERLKGVDSTLKIQPAKLEDSAVYLCASRTDRGFVNGYTFGSGTRLTVV.